This T cell receptor (beta chain) emerged from a study of identical twins. A universal primer site was created by template switching, with the cDNA bearing unique molecular identifiers. Via MiXCR, TCRdb re-called the 5' RACE reads, giving one row per CDR3 protein. The repertoire holds 200,000 to 250,000 distinct CDR3 sequences, with 10% to 15% as singletons. The donor group consisted entirely of healthy Caucasians. Study-wide results and caveats: Surplus twin overlap in beta out-of-frame sequences was less pronounced.

This CDR3 has 12 residues. The ends were cut back, 1 base at V and 3 bases at J, with 4 bases in the middle. CDR1 and CDR2 from the germline V gene are SGHTA and FQGNSA. This clonotype was seen ten or more times. Its antigen is unidentified. These sequences were also reported in another study, on yellow fever vaccine responses in identical twins. That work contributes: Twins reportedly showed a vaccine T cell response that seemed partly convergent and partly personalized.

The sample consisted of memory (CD45RO+) T cells sorted from blood. V usage is TRBV7-2 and J usage is TRBJ2-7; D remains ambiguous. This TCR came from a woman under 30 in good health. CDR3: CASSLEVYEQYF. Here the CDR3 DNA reads TGTGCCAGCAGCTTAGAAGTCTACGAGCAGTACTTC.